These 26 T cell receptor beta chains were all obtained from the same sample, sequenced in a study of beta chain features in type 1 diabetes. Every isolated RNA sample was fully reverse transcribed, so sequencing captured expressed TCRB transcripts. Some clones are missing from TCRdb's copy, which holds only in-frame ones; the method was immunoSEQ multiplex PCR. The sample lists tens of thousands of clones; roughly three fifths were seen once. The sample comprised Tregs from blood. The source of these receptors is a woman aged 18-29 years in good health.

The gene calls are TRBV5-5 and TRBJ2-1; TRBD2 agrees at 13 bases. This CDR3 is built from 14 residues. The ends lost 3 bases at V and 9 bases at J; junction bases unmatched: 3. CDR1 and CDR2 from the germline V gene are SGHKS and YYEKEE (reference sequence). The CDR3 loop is CASSSWTSGGEQFF. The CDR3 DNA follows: TGTGCCAGCAGCTCTTGGACTAGCGGGGGTGAGCAGTTCTTC.

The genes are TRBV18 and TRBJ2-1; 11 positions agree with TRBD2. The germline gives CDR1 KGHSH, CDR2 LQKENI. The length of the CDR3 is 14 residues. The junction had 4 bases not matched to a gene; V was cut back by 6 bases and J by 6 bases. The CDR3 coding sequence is TGTGCCAGCTCCTCCGGGACTAGCGGCAATGAGCAGTTCTTC. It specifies CASSSGTSGNEQFF.

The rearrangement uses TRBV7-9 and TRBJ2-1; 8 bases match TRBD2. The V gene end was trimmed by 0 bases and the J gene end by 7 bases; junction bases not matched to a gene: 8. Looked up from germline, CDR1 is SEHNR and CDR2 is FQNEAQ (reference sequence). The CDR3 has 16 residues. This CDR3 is CASSLAGSGSGNEQFF. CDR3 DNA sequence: TGTGCCAGCAGCTTAGCGGGGAGCGGGAGTGGTAATGAGCAGTTCTTC.

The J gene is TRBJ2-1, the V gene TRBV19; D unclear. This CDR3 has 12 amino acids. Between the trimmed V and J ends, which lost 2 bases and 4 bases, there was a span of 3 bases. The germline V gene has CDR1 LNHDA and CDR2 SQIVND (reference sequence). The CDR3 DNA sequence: TGTGCCAGTAGTATACTTTACAATGAGCAGTTCTTC. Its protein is CASSILYNEQFF.

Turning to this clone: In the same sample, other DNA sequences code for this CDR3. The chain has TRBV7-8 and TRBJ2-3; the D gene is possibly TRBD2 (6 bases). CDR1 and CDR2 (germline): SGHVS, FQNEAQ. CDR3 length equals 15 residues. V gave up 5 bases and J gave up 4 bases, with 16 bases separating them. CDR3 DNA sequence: TGTGCCAGCAGCCCGGGCGGGGCCTATCCAGATACGCAGTATTTT. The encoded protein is CASSPGGAYPDTQYF.

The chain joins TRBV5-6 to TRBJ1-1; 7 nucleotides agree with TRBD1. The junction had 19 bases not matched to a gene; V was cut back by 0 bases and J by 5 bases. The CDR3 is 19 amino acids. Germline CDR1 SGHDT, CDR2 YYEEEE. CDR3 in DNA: TGTGCCAGCAGCTTGGGGGGAGGATTCAGGGGGACCTTTACTACTGAAGCTTTCTTT. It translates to CASSLGGGFRGTFTTEAFF. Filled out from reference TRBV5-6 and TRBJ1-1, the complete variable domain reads DAGVTQSPTHLIKTRGQQVTLRCSPKSGHDTVSWYQQALGQGPQFIFQYYEEEERQRGNFPDRFSGHQFPNYSSELNVNALLLGDSALYLCASSLGGGFRGTFTTEAFFGQGTRLTVV.

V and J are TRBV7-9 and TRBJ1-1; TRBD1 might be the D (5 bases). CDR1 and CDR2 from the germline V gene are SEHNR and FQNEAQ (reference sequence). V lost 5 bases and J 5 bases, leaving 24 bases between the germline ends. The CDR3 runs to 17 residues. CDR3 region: CASSATILGGGWTEAFF. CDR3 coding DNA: TGTGCCAGCAGCGCCACCATTTTGGGGGGAGGGTGGACTGAAGCTTTCTTT.

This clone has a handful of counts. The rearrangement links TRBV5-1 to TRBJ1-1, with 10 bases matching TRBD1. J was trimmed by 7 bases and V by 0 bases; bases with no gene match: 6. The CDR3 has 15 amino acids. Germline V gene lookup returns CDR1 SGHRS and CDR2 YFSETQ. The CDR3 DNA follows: TGCGCCAGCAGCTTGGGACAGGGGGCGCAGGGTGAAGCTTTCTTT. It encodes CASSLGQGAQGEAFF.

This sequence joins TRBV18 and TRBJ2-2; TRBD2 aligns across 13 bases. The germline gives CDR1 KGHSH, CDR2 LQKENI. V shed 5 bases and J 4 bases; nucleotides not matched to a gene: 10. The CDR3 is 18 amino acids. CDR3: CASSGRTSGRPTTGELFF. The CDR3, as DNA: TGTGCCAGCTCAGGACGGACTAGCGGGAGACCGACCACCGGGGAGCTGTTTTTT.

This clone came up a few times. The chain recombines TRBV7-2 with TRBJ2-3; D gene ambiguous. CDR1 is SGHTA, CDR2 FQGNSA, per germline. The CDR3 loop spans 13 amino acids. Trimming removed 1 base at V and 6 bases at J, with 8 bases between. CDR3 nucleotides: TGTGCCAGCAGCTTAGGGGCCCTGGATACGCAGTATTTT. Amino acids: CASSLGALDTQYF.

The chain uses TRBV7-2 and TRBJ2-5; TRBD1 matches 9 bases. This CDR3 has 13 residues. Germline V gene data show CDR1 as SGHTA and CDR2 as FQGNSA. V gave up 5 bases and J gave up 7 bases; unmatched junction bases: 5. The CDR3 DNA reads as TGTGCCAGCAGCGAACAGGGGGCGGGGACCCAGTACTTC. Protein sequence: CASSEQGAGTQYF.

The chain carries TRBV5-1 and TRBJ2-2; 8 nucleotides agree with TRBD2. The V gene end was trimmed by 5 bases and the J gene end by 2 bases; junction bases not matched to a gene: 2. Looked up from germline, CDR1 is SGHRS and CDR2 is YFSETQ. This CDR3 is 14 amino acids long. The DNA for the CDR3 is TGCGCCAGCAGACTAGCGGTTAACACCGGGGAGCTGTTTTTT. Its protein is CASRLAVNTGELFF.

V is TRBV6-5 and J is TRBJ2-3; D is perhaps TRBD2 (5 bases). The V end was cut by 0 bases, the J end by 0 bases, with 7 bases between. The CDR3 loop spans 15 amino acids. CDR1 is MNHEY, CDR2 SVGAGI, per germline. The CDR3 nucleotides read TGTGCCAGCAGTTACTCCCGGGGAAGCACAGATACGCAGTATTTT. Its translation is CASSYSRGSTDTQYF.

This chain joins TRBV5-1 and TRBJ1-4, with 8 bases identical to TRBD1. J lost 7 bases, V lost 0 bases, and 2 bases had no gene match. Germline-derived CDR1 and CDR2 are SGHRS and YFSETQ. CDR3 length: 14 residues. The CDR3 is CASSLGDRGEKLFF. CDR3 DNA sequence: TGCGCCAGCAGCTTGGGAGACAGGGGTGAAAAACTGTTTTTT.

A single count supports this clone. CDR3 sequence (DNA): TGTGCCTGGAGTAGGGGGCGGAATTCACCCCTCCACTTT. Translated, it gives CAWSRGRNSPLHF. This rearrangement joins TRBV30 to TRBJ1-6; 7 nucleotides line up with TRBD1. This CDR3 comprises 13 residues. CDR1 and CDR2 (germline): GTSNPN, SVGIG (reference sequence). The J segment lost 7 bases and the V segment lost 2 bases, leaving 2 bases of the junction unmatched. Looking up the rest from reference TRBV30 and TRBJ1-6 gives the full variable domain: SQTIHQWPATLVQPVGSPLSLECTVEGTSNPNLYWYRQAAGRGLQLLFYSVGIGQISSEVPQNLSASRPQDRQFILSSKKLLLSDSGFYLCAWSRGRNSPLHFGNGTRLTVT.

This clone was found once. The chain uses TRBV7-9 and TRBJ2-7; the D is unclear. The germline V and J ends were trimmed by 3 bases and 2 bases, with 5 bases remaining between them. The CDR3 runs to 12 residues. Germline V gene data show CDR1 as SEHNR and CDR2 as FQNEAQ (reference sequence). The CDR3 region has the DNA TGTGCCAGCAGCTTTCAGGCCTACGAGCAGTACTTC. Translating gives CASSFQAYEQYF.

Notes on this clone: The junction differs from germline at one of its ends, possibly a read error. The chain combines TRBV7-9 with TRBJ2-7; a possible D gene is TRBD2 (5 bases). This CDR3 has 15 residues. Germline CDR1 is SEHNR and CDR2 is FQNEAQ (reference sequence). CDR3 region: CASSLSVGISNEQYF. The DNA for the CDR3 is TGTGCCAGCAGCTTATCGGTCGGGATCTCCAACGAGCAGTACTTC. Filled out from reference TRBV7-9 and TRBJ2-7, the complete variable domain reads DTGVSQNPRHKITKRGQNVTFRCDPISEHNRLYWYRQTLGQGPEFLTYFQNEAQLEKSRLLSDRFSAERPKGSFSTLEIQRTEQGDSAMYLCASSLSVGISNEQYFGPGTRLTVT.

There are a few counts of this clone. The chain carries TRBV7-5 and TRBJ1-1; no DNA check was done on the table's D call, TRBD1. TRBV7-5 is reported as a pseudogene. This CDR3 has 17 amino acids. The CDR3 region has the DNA TGTGCCAGAAGCTTAGAGTCCAGGGTAATAACTTGTGGCAAAGCTTTCTTT. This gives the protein CARSLESRVITCGKAFF.

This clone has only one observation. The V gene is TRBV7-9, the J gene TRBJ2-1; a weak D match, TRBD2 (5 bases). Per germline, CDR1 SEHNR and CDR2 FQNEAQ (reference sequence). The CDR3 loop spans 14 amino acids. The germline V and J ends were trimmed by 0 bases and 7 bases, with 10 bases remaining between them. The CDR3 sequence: CASSLAGAENEQFF. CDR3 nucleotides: TGTGCCAGCAGCTTAGCGGGAGCTGAAAATGAGCAGTTCTTC.

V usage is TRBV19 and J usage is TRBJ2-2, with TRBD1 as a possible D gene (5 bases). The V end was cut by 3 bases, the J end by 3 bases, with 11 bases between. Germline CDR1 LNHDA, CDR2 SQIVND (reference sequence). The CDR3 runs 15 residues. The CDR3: CASSIGRGYTGELFF. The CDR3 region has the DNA TGTGCCAGTAGTATCGGTAGGGGCTACACCGGGGAGCTGTTTTTT.

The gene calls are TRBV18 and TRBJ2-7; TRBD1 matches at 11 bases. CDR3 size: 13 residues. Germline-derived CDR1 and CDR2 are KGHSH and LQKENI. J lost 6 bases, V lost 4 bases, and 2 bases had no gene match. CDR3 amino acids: CASSLGQGVEQYF. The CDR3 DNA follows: TGTGCCAGCTCACTGGGACAGGGGGTCGAGCAGTACTTC.

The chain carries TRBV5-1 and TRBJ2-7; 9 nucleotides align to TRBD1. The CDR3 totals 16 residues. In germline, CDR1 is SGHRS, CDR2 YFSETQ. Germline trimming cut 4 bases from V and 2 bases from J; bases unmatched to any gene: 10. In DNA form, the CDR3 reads TGCGCCAGCAGCCTTACAGGGGGCGGAACACCCTACGAGCAGTACTTC. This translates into CASSLTGGGTPYEQYF.

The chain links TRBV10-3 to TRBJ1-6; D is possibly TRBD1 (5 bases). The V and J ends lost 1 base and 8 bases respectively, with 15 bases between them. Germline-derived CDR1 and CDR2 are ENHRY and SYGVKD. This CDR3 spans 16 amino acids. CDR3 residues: CAISEYRGVKDSPLHF. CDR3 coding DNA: TGTGCCATCAGTGAGTACCGGGGGGTGAAGGATTCACCCCTCCACTTT.

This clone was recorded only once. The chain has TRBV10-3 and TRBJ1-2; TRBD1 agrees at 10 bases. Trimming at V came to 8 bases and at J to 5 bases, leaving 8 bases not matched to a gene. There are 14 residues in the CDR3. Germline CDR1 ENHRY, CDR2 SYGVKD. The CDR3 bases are TGTGCCATCTATGAGACAGGGGGCAGGTATGGCTACACCTTC. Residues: CAIYETGGRYGYTF.

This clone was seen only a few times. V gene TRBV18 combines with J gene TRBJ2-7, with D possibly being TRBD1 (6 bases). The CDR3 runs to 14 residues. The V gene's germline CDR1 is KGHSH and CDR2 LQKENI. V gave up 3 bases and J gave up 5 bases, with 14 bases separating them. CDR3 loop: CASSPNRAADEQYF. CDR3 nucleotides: TGTGCCAGCTCACCGAACAGGGCTGCGGACGAGCAGTACTTC.

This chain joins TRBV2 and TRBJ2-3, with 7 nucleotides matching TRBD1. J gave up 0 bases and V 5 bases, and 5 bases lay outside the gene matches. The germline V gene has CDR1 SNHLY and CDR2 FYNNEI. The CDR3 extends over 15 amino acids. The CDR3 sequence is CASSRDRTSTDTQYF. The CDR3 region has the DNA TGTGCCAGCAGTCGGGACAGAACTAGCACAGATACGCAGTATTTT.